This entry features one T cell receptor (beta chain) sequence. Its antigen remains unknown. The CDR3 has 12 amino acids. The V end was cut by 2 bases, the J end by 8 bases, with 6 bases between. CDR1 and CDR2 from the germline V gene are KGHSH and LQKENI. This record comes from a study of T cells in tumors after PD-1 blockade. Study details: Daily vismodegib 150 mg continued in a subset of anti-PD-1-treated patients. Study-wide results and limits: Around 37% of tumor TCR clonotypes were also found in blood.

Template: tumor biopsy or peripheral blood genomic DNA, about 600-6,004 ng per sample. Sequenced by immunoSEQ multiplex PCR; TCRdb stores in-frame clones only, minus some. The sample comprises 45,000 to 60,000 clones, 75% to 85% of which are singletons, and 16% rests with the top ten. This specimen was PBMCs, taken before anti-PD-1 treatment. J is TRBJ1-4 and V is TRBV18; D gene ambiguous. The clonotype was recovered from a human donor with basal cell carcinoma. The CDR3: CASSPGTEKLFF. DNA of the CDR3: TGTGCCAGCTCACCAGGCACAGAAAAACTGTTTTTT. The whole variable domain, filled in from reference TRBV18 and TRBJ1-4, reads NAGVMQNPRHLVRRRGQEARLRCSPMKGHSHVYWYRQLPEEGLKFMVYLQKENIIDESGMPKERFSAEFPKEGPSILRIQQVVRGDSAAYFCASSPGTEKLFFGSGTQLSVL.